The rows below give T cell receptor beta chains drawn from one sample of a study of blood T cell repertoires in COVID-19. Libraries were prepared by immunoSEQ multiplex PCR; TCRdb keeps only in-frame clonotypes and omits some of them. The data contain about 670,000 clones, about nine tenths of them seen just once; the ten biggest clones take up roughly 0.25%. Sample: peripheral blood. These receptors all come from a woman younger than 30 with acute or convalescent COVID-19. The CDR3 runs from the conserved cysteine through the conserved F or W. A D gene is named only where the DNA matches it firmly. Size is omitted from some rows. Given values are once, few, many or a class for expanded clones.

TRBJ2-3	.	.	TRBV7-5	TGTGCCAGAACAACCGTCCTGAACGGGGGGGGCATAGATACGCAGTATTTT	CARTTVLNGGGIDTQYF
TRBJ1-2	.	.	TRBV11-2	TGTGCCAGCAGCTCCGGGGAACACTATGGCTACACCTTC	CASSSGEHYGYTF
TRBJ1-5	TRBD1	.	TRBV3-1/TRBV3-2	TGTGCCAGCAGCCAAGACAGAACAGGGGGGCAGCCCCAGCATTTT	CASSQDRTGGQPQHF
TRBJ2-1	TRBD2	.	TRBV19	TGTGCCAGTAGTATTATGGGGGGGTCCTACAATGAGCAGTTCTTC	CASSIMGGSYNEQFF
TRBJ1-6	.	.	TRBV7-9	TGTGCCAGCAGCTCGCCGGATAATTCACCCCTCCACTTT	CASSSPDNSPLHF
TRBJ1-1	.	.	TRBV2	TGTGCCAGATCCTTAGTGAACACTGAAGCTTTCTTT	CARSLVNTEAFF
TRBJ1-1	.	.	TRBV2	TGTGCCAGCAGTAGGGAGGTCGAAGCTTTCTTT	CASSREVEAFF
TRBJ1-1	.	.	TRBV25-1	TGTGCCAGCAGTGAAGTCGGGGTTCTTGCCACTGAAGCTTTCTTT	CASSEVGVLATEAFF
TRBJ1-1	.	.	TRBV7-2	TGTGCCAGCAGCCTGGGGCAGGGAACTTCTGAAGCTTTCTTT	CASSLGQGTSEAFF
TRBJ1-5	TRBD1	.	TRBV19	TGTGCCAGTAGGCAGGATTGGACAGGGCCTCATCAGCCCCAGCATTTT	CASRQDWTGPHQPQHF
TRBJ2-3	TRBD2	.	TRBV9	TGTGCCAGCAGCGCCTTAACCACCGGGACTACCCCTAGCACAGATACGCAGTATTTT	CASSALTTGTTPSTDTQYF
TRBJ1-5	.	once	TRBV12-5	TGTGCTAGTGGTTCCCCCCAGGGCAATCAGCCCCAGCATTTT	CASGSPQGNQPQHF
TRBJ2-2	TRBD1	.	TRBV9	TGTGCCAGCAGCGTCCGACCGGGACAGGGGAACACCGGGGAGCTGTTTTTT	CASSVRPGQGNTGELFF
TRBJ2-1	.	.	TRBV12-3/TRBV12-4	TGTGCCAGCAGTAGCGCCTACAATGAGCAGTTCTTC	CASSSAYNEQFF
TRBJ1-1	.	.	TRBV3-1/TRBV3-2	TGTGCCAGCAGCCAATCGTGGGGGGAGGCCACTGAAGCTTTCTTT	CASSQSWGEATEAFF
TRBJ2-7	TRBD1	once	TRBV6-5	TGTGCCAGCCCCGGGACAGGGGCTTACGAGCAGTACTTC	CASPGTGAYEQYF
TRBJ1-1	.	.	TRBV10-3	TGTGCCATCAAAGTGTGGGGGGAAAAGGACACTGAAGCTTTCTTT	CAIKVWGEKDTEAFF
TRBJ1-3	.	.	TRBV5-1	TGCGCCAGCACCCCACAGGGCTCCTCTGGAAACACCATATATTTT	CASTPQGSSGNTIYF
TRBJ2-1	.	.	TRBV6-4	TGTGCCAGCAGGGTAGGGGATGAGCAGTTCTTC	CASRVGDEQFF
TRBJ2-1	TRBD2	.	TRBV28	TGTGCCAGCAGTTCCCATAGCGGGGGGCCGAATTATGAGCAGTTCTTC	CASSSHSGGPNYEQFF
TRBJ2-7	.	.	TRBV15	TGTGCCACCAGCATCTTTGAGACAGATGTGCAGTACTTC	CATSIFETDVQYF